Presented here are 29 T cell receptor delta chains from one specimen sequenced in a study of γδ T cells in repeated Plasmodium falciparum infection. Gammadelta T cells were flow-sorted from PBMC into Vgamma9/Vdelta2+ and Vdelta2-negative populations for bulk analysis. TCRdb reanalyzed the multiplex PCR reads using CATT. The sample includes tens of thousands of delta-chain clones, approximately 0.92% of them seen just once. The sequenced material came from gamma-delta T cells from blood. The receptors were sampled from a pool of human donors (malaria-infected and uninfected, not separated).

This clone occurred many times. The mismatch at residue 15 between this DNA's translation and the TCRdb protein of a much larger clone likely reflects a read error; the protein shown is translated from the DNA. The CDR3 spells CACDPILAGDPSRVLDTDKLIF. CDR3 bases: TGTGCCTGTGACCCCATTTTGGCTGGGGACCCTAGTAGGGTCCTCGACACCGATAAACTCATCTTT. V usage is TRDV2 and J usage is TRDJ1; TRDD3 is a possible D gene (6 bases). Here the J gene came from matching the DNA to germline, since TCRdb omits it. The CDR3 has 22 residues. V was trimmed by 3 bases and J by 0 bases, leaving 34 bases between them. The germline gives CDR1 GEAIGNYY, CDR2 EKD.

This clone was recorded a few times. The protein that TCRdb holds for this DNA derives from a much larger clone and differs from the translated DNA at residue 3, which likely indicates a read error; the protein shown here is translated from the DNA. The J gene is TRDJ1, the V gene TRDV1; D possibly uses TRDD1, TRDD2 or TRDD3 (5 bases each). Germline matching of the DNA provided the J gene here, since TCRdb leaves it blank. CDR3 length equals 22 residues. Germline V gene lookup returns CDR1 TSWWSYY and CDR2 QGS. This CDR3 reads CAPGKSPSVGPNKTKYTDKLIF. CDR3 sequence (DNA): TGTGCTCCTGGGAAATCCCCTTCGGTGGGACCGAATAAGACTAAGTACACCGATAAACTCATCTTT.

About this clone itself: A far more abundant clone sits one base away, making this likely a read error. This sample also contains other DNA sequences that code for the same CDR3. The V gene corresponds to TRDV2; no J gene was called; the table assigns TRDD3, which was not confirmed against the DNA. This CDR3 comprises 17 residues. Germline assignment: CDR1 GEAIGNYY and CDR2 EKD. The chain's CDR3 is CACQPWGIRPDSDKLIF. CDR3 nucleotide sequence: TGTGCCTGTCAACCCTGGGGGATACGCCCGGATTCCGATAAGCTCATCTTT.

This clone was detected ten times or more. This likely reflects a read error, since a far larger clone is one base away. The rearrangement links TRDV1 to TRDJ1, with a weak D call TRDD3 (6 bases). The CDR3 is 15 amino acids. Germline values: CDR1 TSWWSYY, CDR2 QGS. In nucleotides, the CDR3 is TGTGCTCCTGGGGCGACTCTCTTCCCCGCCCCCAAACTCATCTTT. It is translated as CAPGATLFPAPKLIF.

On this clone: TCRdb's entry gives the protein of a much larger clone, which mismatches this DNA's translation at residue 3, likely from a read error; the protein reported here is translated from the DNA. The rearrangement uses TRDV1 and TRDJ1; perhaps TRDD3 as D (6 bases). This CDR3 region has 21 residues. Germline CDR1 TSWWSYY, CDR2 QGS. The CDR3 DNA reads TGTGCTTTTGGGGAAAAAGGCCGACCATGGACTAAATGGGGGTACACCGATAAACTCATCTTT. Protein: CAFGEKGRPWTKWGYTDKLIF.

This clone has only a few counts. A read error is the likely source, as a far larger clone sits one nucleotide away. The sample holds other DNA sequences that translate to the same CDR3. The genes are TRDV1 and TRDJ1; 9 bases agree with TRDD3. The J gene, not given by TCRdb, was assigned here from a germline match of the nucleotide sequence. This CDR3 has 19 residues. Germline V CDR1 and CDR2: TSWWSYY, QGS. The CDR3 loop reads CALGEKRKGYWGNTDKLIF. Here the CDR3 DNA reads TGTGCTCTGGGGGAAAAAAGGAAAGGTTACTGGGGGAACACCGATAAACTCATCTTT.

This clone was recorded a few times. This DNA's translation and the protein TCRdb lists, from a much larger clone, do not match at residue 16, likely due to a read error; the protein shown is translated from the DNA. The J gene is uncalled and the V gene is TRDV2; TRDD3, the table's D call, was not compared with the DNA. CDR3 length: 18 residues. The germline V gene encodes CDR1 GEAIGNYY and CDR2 EKD. In nucleotides, the CDR3 is TGTGCCTGTGACACCGTTGTACCTGGGGGATCCATCACCGATAAACGCATCTTT. Its protein product is CACDTVVPGGSITDKRIF.

With regard to this clone: TCRdb shows a much larger clone's protein in place of this DNA's translation, and the two differ at residue 11, likely through a read error; the protein shown is translated from the DNA. V gene TRDV2 combines with J gene TRDJ1; maybe TRDD2 (6 bases). The CDR3 sequence is 19 residues long. The V end lost 2 bases, the J end lost 0 bases, and 24 bases lay between the germline ends. The germline gives CDR1 GEAIGNYY, CDR2 EKD. In DNA, the CDR3 is TGTGCCTGTGACAACTCCTACGCGGCTGCCAATAAAGACACCGATAAACTCATCTTT. This encodes CACDNSYAAANKDTDKLIF.

The table lists this clone with a few counts. The protein recorded in TCRdb matches a much larger clone and deviates from this DNA's translation at residue 7, suggesting a read error; the protein here is obtained by translating the DNA. The chain carries TRDV2 and TRDJ3; TRDD3 agrees at 10 bases. Here the J gene was assigned by germline matching of the DNA, as TCRdb has none. Germline V gene data show CDR1 as GEAIGNYY and CDR2 as EKD. J lost 1 base, V lost 3 bases, and 14 bases had no gene match. This CDR3 contains 21 residues. CDR3: CACDPIPGDTGASWDTRQMFF. The CDR3 nucleotides are TGTGCCTGTGACCCAATACCGGGGGATACGGGAGCGTCCTGGGACACCCGACAGATGTTTTTC.

Details on this clone: Translating this DNA gives a protein that differs at residue 12 from the TCRdb one, which belongs to a much larger clone; a read error is likely, and the protein shown is this translation. V usage is TRAV38-2/DV8 and J usage is TRDJ1; 7 positions agree with TRDD3. The J gene, left out of TCRdb, was set here by checking the DNA against germline. J gave up 0 bases and V 0 bases, and 26 bases lay outside the gene matches. The CDR3 has 23 amino acids. Per the germline V gene, CDR1 is TSESDYY and CDR2 is QEAYKQQN. The CDR3 DNA reads TGTGCTTATAGGAGCGCGTTCATCTCCTGGGGGGTGCTCGCCCCCCCTTACACCGATAAACTCATCTTT. This translates into CAYRSAFISWGVLAPPYTDKLIF.

This clone was detected many times. The mismatch at residue 17 between this DNA's translation and the TCRdb protein of a much larger clone likely reflects a read error; the protein shown is translated from the DNA. The V and J genes are TRDV1 and TRDJ1; 9 nucleotides agree with TRDD3. TCRdb offers no J gene call, so here the DNA was matched to germline to obtain one. This CDR3 has 22 residues. Per the germline V gene, CDR1 is TSWWSYY and CDR2 is QGS. The ends lost 0 bases at V and 3 bases at J; junction bases unmatched: 23. CDR3: CALGELKASLAGGFTCADKLIF. In DNA, the CDR3 is TGTGCTCTTGGGGAACTAAAGGCCTCCTTGGCTGGGGGATTCACCTGCGCCGATAAACTCATCTTT.

Points on this clone: The protein that TCRdb holds for this DNA derives from a much larger clone and differs from the translated DNA at residue 20, which likely indicates a read error; the protein shown here is translated from the DNA. The genes are TRDV2 and TRDJ1, with 11 bases identical to TRDD3. Germline V lookup: CDR1 GEAIGNYY, CDR2 EKD. The CDR3 contains 21 residues. CDR3 sequence reads: CACGPFLPLGDITAATDKLTF. Written as DNA, the CDR3 is TGTGCCTGTGGGCCCTTCCTCCCACTGGGGGATATTACGGCTGCCACCGATAAACTCACCTTT.

With regard to this clone: A read error likely explains why the TCRdb protein, taken from a much larger clone, differs from this DNA's translation at residue 3; the protein shown is translated from the DNA. The chain links TRDV2 to TRDJ1; TRDD3 matches at 8 bases. CDR1 is GEAIGNYY and CDR2 is EKD in the germline V gene. The CDR3 runs to 15 residues. This CDR3 reads CAYDTIGGYTDKLIF. DNA of the CDR3: TGTGCCTATGACACCATTGGGGGATACACCGATAAACTCATCTTT.

This clone was recorded a few times. Translating this DNA gives a protein that differs at residue 11 from the TCRdb one, which belongs to a much larger clone; a read error is likely, and the protein shown is this translation. The V and J genes are TRDV2 and TRDJ1; D might be TRDD3 (6 bases). The J gene, left out of TCRdb, was set here by checking the DNA against germline. The CDR3 runs to 15 residues. In germline, CDR1 is GEAIGNYY, CDR2 EKD. The CDR3 DNA follows: TGTGCCTGTGACACCGTGGGGGGTTACACCAATAAACTCATCTTT. Its protein is CACDTVGGYTNKLIF.

This clone was counted only a few times. Translating this DNA gives a protein that differs at residue 4 from the TCRdb one, which belongs to a much larger clone; a read error is likely, and the protein shown is this translation. V usage is TRDV1 and J usage is TRDJ1; TRDD2 might be the D (5 bases). V gave up 7 bases and J gave up 8 bases, with 23 bases separating them. The CDR3 is made up of 15 amino acids. Germline V CDR1 and CDR2: TSWWSYY, QGS. CDR3 DNA: TGTGCTCTTGAGGCCCCTTCGTACACGATAATAAAACTCATCTTT. Translating gives CALEAPSYTIIKLIF.

As concerns this clone: The likely explanation is a read error, given a far larger clone one base away. The sample holds other DNA sequences that translate to the same CDR3. V gene TRDV1 combines with J gene TRDJ1, with 7 bases fitting TRDD3. The J gene was missing in TCRdb and was found by matching the end of the DNA to germline. The germline V gene has CDR1 TSWWSYY and CDR2 QGS. The CDR3 covers 22 residues. The V segment lost 4 bases and the J segment 2 bases; nucleotides outside the gene matches: 28. CDR3 sequence reads: CALGGDRIPCTGDGGRTDKLIF. The CDR3 DNA sequence: TGTGCTCTTGGGGGTGACCGCATACCCTGTACTGGGGATGGGGGGCGGACCGATAAACTCATCTTT.

This clone was counted at least ten times. The chain uses TRDV2 and TRDJ1, with TRDD3 matching over 7 bases. Losses at the gene ends were 1 base for V and 0 bases for J; bases not matched to a gene: 10. This CDR3 comprises 17 residues. The V gene's germline CDR1 is GEAIGNYY and CDR2 EKD. In DNA form, the CDR3 reads TGTGCCTGTGACACAATAAATGGGGGACCGTACACCGATAAACTCATCTTT. This codes for CACDTINGGPYTDKLIF.

Concerning this clone: Just one base apart from a much larger clone, this may be a read error. Other nucleotide sequences in the sample specify the same CDR3. The chain links TRDV1 to TRDJ1, with a tentative D call TRDD2 (6 bases). The CDR3 is 18 amino acids. The germline CDR1 and CDR2 sequences are TSWWSYY and QGS. Trimming removed 2 bases from V and 10 bases from J, with 29 bases in between. The CDR3 DNA reads as TGTGCTCTTGGGGAAGAATGTGAGCATGGCCTTCCGCCTGGTGGACTCATCTTT. Residues: CALGEECEHGLPPGGLIF.

About this clone itself: The mismatch at residue 14 between this DNA's translation and the TCRdb protein of a much larger clone likely reflects a read error; the protein shown is translated from the DNA. The rearrangement links TRDV2 to TRDJ3, with TRDD3 matching 9 bases. TCRdb carries no J gene annotation; the J gene was assigned here by matching the DNA with germline. The germline gives CDR1 GEAIGNYY, CDR2 EKD. The CDR3 contains 20 residues. This CDR3 is CACDTIVLGDSSWGTRQMFF. For the CDR3, the DNA is TGTGCCTGTGACACGATCGTACTGGGGGACAGCTCCTGGGGCACCCGACAGATGTTTTTC.

As for this clone: TCRdb has a much larger clone's protein, which differs at residue 5 from the translation of this DNA, likely because of a read error; what is shown is the protein translated from the DNA. V usage is TRDV2 and J usage is TRDJ1; 7 nucleotides line up with TRDD3. The J gene, missing from TCRdb, was assigned here through DNA to germline matching. With V trimmed by 3 bases and J by 2 bases, 29 bases remained unmatched. CDR1 is GEAIGNYY and CDR2 is EKD in the germline V gene. CDR3 size: 22 residues. The CDR3 loop reads CACDVKVGNWGTREKETDKLIF. The CDR3 DNA is TGTGCCTGTGACGTCAAAGTAGGTAACTGGGGTACTCGTGAAAAAGAGACCGATAAACTCATCTTT.

Details on this clone: The likely explanation is a read error, given a far larger clone one base away. This same CDR3 is encoded by further DNA sequences in the sample. The rearrangement joins TRDV1 to TRDJ1; D possibly corresponds to TRDD3 (5 bases). Germline CDR1 TSWWSYY, CDR2 QGS. CDR3 length equals 14 residues. The CDR3 sequence: CALGDVLYTDKLIF. The CDR3 DNA follows: TGTGCCCTTGGGGACGTTCTGTACACCGATAAACTCATCTTT.

Turning to this clone: The translation of this DNA and the TCRdb protein of a much larger clone differ at residue 9, probably owing to a read error; the protein shown here is translated from the DNA. The chain is built from TRDV2 and TRDJ1; possible D gene TRDD3, 6 bases. As TCRdb names no J gene, one was assigned here on the basis of a DNA match to germline. V was cut by 4 bases and J by 3 bases, with 14 bases left in between. Germline V gives CDR1 GEAIGNYY, CDR2 EKD. CDR3 length: 14 residues. The CDR3 sequence is CACESLGIPDKLIF. The CDR3 DNA follows: TGTGCCTGTGAGTCCCTGGGGATCCCCGATAAACTCATCTTT.

This clone was counted a few times. TCRdb pairs this DNA with a much larger clone's protein that differs at residue 15, likely a read error; the protein shown was translated from the DNA. The genes are TRDV1 and TRDJ1, with 9 bases matching TRDD3. Per germline, CDR1 TSWWSYY and CDR2 QGS. This CDR3 is 18 amino acids long. The DNA of the CDR3 is TGTGCTCTTGGGGACCCCTTTCCTGCAGTCTGGGGATACGATAGACTCATCTTT. Amino acid sequence: CALGDPFPAVWGYDRLIF.

As to this clone: TCRdb lists the protein of a much larger clone for this DNA, which differs at residue 8, so this is likely a read error; the protein given here is translated from the DNA itself. The chain is built from TRDV1 and TRDJ1, with D unclear. The germline V gene has CDR1 TSWWSYY and CDR2 QGS. The CDR3 is 19 residues long. Trimming removed 2 bases at V and 0 bases at J, with 22 bases between. The CDR3 bases are TGTGCTCTTGGGGAAGGCGCTGTGGCCCGGAGAGGGTACACCGATAAACTCATCTTT. It codes for CALGEGAVARRGYTDKLIF.

A note on this clone: TCRdb shows a much larger clone's protein in place of this DNA's translation, and the two differ at residue 21, likely through a read error; the protein shown is translated from the DNA. The V gene is listed as TRDV1; no J gene was called; the D call TRDD3 from the table was never checked on the DNA. From germline, CDR1 is TSWWSYY and CDR2 QGS. This CDR3 comprises 22 residues. The CDR3 reads CALGTHGNFIKLGDLYTDKLTF. CDR3 sequence (DNA): TGTGCTCTTGGGACCCACGGGAATTTTATTAAGCTGGGGGACTTATACACCGATAAACTCACCTTT.

By sample fraction, this clone is medium-sized (0.01 to 0.1%). The sample carries other DNA sequences with the same CDR3. The rearrangement joins TRDV2 to TRDJ1; 8 bases are a match to TRDD3. Trimming took 0 bases from V and 0 from J; bases not matched to a gene: 8. Germline V gene data show CDR1 as GEAIGNYY and CDR2 as EKD. CDR3 length equals 17 residues. CDR3: CACDTLARGDNTDKLIF. In DNA form, the CDR3 reads TGTGCCTGTGACACCCTAGCCCGGGGGGATAACACCGATAAACTCATCTTT.

For this clone: The amino acid sequence in TCRdb belongs to a much larger clone and departs from this DNA's translation at residue 6, likely a sequencing read error; the sequence shown is translated from the DNA. The V gene is TRDV2, the J gene TRDJ3; 12 nucleotides align to TRDD3. Germline matching of the DNA provided the J gene here, since TCRdb leaves it blank. V trimming: 3 bases; J trimming: 3 bases; junction bases outside the gene matches: 5. The CDR3 spans 18 residues. Germline values: CDR1 GEAIGNYY, CDR2 EKD. The DNA for the CDR3 is TGTGCCTGTGACCTTGCTGGGGGATACGGCTGGGACACCCGACAGATGTTTTTC. Encoded protein: CACDLAGGYGWDTRQMFF.

In this sample, this clone turned up a few times. TCRdb's protein, taken from a much larger clone, differs from this DNA's translation at residue 14, likely owing to a read error; the protein displayed comes from the DNA. This sequence joins TRDV1 and TRDJ3; the D gene could be TRDD2 or TRDD3 (5 bases each). Here the J gene was assigned by germline matching of the DNA, as TCRdb has none. This CDR3 comprises 19 residues. The V gene's germline CDR1 is TSWWSYY and CDR2 QGS. The CDR3 DNA sequence: TGTGCTCTTGGGGACCGAAGCGGTGGCCATTCCTGGGACGCCCGACAGATGTTTTTC. Amino acid sequence: CALGDRSGGHSWDARQMFF.

This clone came up many times. J is TRDJ1 and V is TRDV2, with 10 bases fitting TRDD3. CDR3 length: 20 amino acids. The germline V gene encodes CDR1 GEAIGNYY and CDR2 EKD. V was clipped by 1 base and J by 2 bases; unmatched bases: 18. DNA for the CDR3: TGTGCCTGTGACACATTAACCGAGCTGGGGGATATTCCCCATACCGATAAACTCATCTTT. This encodes CACDTLTELGDIPHTDKLIF.